This T cell receptor beta chain was captured in a study of identifying expanded T cells in peripheral blood. Study-level points and caveats: Two-week clone count variance significantly increased as total template count grew. Approximately 1.1 clones differed between technical replicates, versus approximately 17 and 20 over time.

Healthy donors had no documented immune events, such as infections, while sampled. With respect to this clone: Antigen: not known.

The CDR3 loop spans 14 amino acids. Germline values: CDR1 SGHVS, CDR2 FQNEAQ. V lost 2 bases and J 4 bases, leaving 12 bases between the germline ends. The assay was immunoSEQ multiplex PCR, and TCRdb's table has in-frame clones only and misses some. The table includes 70,000 or so clones, around 90% detected once. Input material: blood. This TCR was sampled from a person aged 18 to 70 in good health. The chain is built from TRBV7-8 and TRBJ2-7; unclear D gene. The CDR3 region has the DNA TGTGCCAGCAGCTTATTAGGGTTGGGGTACGAGCAGTACTTC. Translating gives CASSLLGLGYEQYF. The variable domain in full, with the rest retrieved from reference TRBV7-8 and TRBJ2-7, is GAGVSQSPRYKVAKRGQDVALRCDPISGHVSLFWYQQALGQGPEFLTYFQNEAQLDKSGLPSDRFFAERPEGSVSTLKIQRTQQEDSAVYLCASSLLGLGYEQYFGPGTRLTVT.